This section outlines one TCR beta chain sequence together with its context. The antigen remains unidentified. These data belong to a study of shared clonotypes between healthy human individuals. General study points: Sorted-subset samples were not fully sequenced, rarefaction indicated.

Germline CDR1 SNHLY, CDR2 FYNNEI. Losses at the gene ends were 7 bases for V and 5 bases for J; bases not matched to a gene: 5. The CDR3 has 14 residues. Original processing methods: Filtering was not the same, since immunoSEQ gave junction-only sequences without quality scores. Only in-frame clones appear in the TCRdb table, and some are missing; sequencing was by immunoSEQ multiplex PCR. The D gene and trimming were derived from the DNA, and the V and J assignments and clone size from that table. The table has about 2.4 million clones, around 94% seen once. CD4+ cell separation produced CD45RA+ naive and CD45RA-negative memory subsets.

This TCR was sampled from a man in his late teens or twenties in good health. The specimen was naive CD4+ T cells sorted from blood. Subset: CD45RA+ positively selected. The V call is TRBV2, the J call TRBJ1-5; 10 nucleotides line up with TRBD1. The CDR3 nucleotides read TGTGCCAGCAAGCCGGGACAGGGGTATCAGCCCCAGCATTTT. Translated, it gives CASKPGQGYQPQHF.